Each of the 3 T cell receptor beta chains below was sequenced from the same sample in a study of blood T cell repertoires in COVID-19. Libraries were prepared by immunoSEQ multiplex PCR; TCRdb keeps only in-frame clonotypes and omits some of them. The sample consists of 150,000 to 200,000 clones, about four fifths of them appearing once. Sequenced material: peripheral blood. The receptors were gathered from a woman in her 70s with acute or convalescent COVID-19.

This sequence joins TRBV6-5 and TRBJ2-2, with D unclear. V was shortened by 11 bases and J by 1 base, with 14 bases between the two germline ends. The CDR3 has 14 residues. The germline V gene encodes CDR1 MNHEY and CDR2 SVGAGI. The CDR3 loop reads CALSMGRNTGELFF. The CDR3 DNA reads TGTGCCCTAAGTATGGGCAGGAACACCGGGGAGCTGTTTTTT.

The chain is built from TRBV23-1 and TRBJ2-7; weak D call: TRBD1 (5 bases). TRBV23-1 belongs to the ORF category, with a function that is uncertain. V was shortened by 1 base and J by 0 bases, with 13 bases between the two germline ends. This CDR3 comprises 16 residues. The CDR3 reads CASSQLRQTSSYEQYF. In nucleotides, the CDR3 is TGCGCCAGCAGTCAATTAAGACAGACCAGCTCCTACGAGCAGTACTTC.

The V gene is TRBV4-3, the J gene TRBJ2-7; D is possibly TRBD2 (6 bases). The V and J ends lost 1 base and 7 bases respectively, with 11 bases between them. This CDR3 is built from 13 residues. Germline V gene lookup returns CDR1 LGHNA and CDR2 YSLEER. The CDR3 DNA reads TGCGCCAGCAGCCAAGCCCTTCGGGGGGAGCAGTACTTC. Its translation: CASSQALRGEQYF.